This T cell receptor (beta chain) was sequenced for a study of response to subunit inactivated influenza vaccine. Trimming took 5 bases from V and 10 from J, leaving 17 bases between them. Per the germline V gene, CDR1 is MNHEY and CDR2 is SVGEGT. This CDR3 has 13 residues. This clonotype has just a few counts. TCRdb fed the RT-PCR reads into MiXCR, producing one record per CDR3 protein. The sample comprises 250,000 to 350,000 distinct CDR3 sequences, about 20% of which are singletons, and approximately 10% rests with the top ten. The chain has TRBV6-2 or TRBV6-3 and TRBJ1-1, with D perhaps matching TRBD1 (6 bases). The receptor was derived from a man between 50 and 70 years old who received an inactivated influenza vaccine. The sequencing here drew on PBMCs from blood, taken less than 22 months after vaccination. The CDR3 nucleotides read TGTGCCAGCAGTCCCACTCGGACAGCAGGAGCTTTCTTT. This sequence encodes CASSPTRTAGAFF.